This TCR beta chain originates from a study of blood T cell repertoires in COVID-19. There are many counts of this clone. Within the sample, other DNA sequences also encode this same CDR3. The data were produced by immunoSEQ multiplex PCR, yet TCRdb's version contains in-frame clones alone and is incomplete. The sample contains around 150,000 clones, 70% to 90% of which appear only once. CDR3 length equals 16 residues. The V and J ends lost 0 bases and 1 base, in that order; junction bases with no gene match: 1. CDR1 LGHNA and CDR2 YNFKEQ come from the germline V gene. The chain joins TRBV4-2 to TRBJ2-3, with TRBD2 matching over 10 bases. The receptor was derived from a woman between 50 and 59 years old with acute COVID-19. The sequencing sample was made of PBMCs or T cells enriched from blood (not recorded which). The CDR3 reads CASSQDLAGGTDTQYF. The CDR3 DNA is TGTGCCAGCAGCCAAGATCTAGCGGGAGGCACAGATACGCAGTATTTT.